Presented here are 4 T cell receptor beta chains from one specimen sequenced in a study of cytomegalovirus exposure and HLA in healthy donors. The PCR was carried out with 60 Vbeta primers and 13 Jbeta primers. Measured with immunoSEQ multiplex PCR; TCRdb has only the in-frame clones, and not every one. Among more than 150,000 clones listed, around 76% were seen once. Sequenced sample: PBMCs. The receptors come from a man aged 40-55 years in good health and CMV-seronegative.

DNA for the CDR3: TGTGCCAGCAGTGAAGAAAGGGGGAGCGTCTCCTACGAGCAGTACTTC. The encoded protein is CASSEERGSVSYEQYF. V gene TRBV25-1 combines with J gene TRBJ2-7; D might be TRBD1 (6 bases). Germline V gene lookup returns CDR1 MGHDK and CDR2 SYGVNS. This CDR3 spans 16 amino acids. Trimming removed 2 bases from V and 0 bases from J, with 14 bases in between.

The gene calls are TRBV19 and TRBJ1-5; D is perhaps TRBD1 (5 bases). Trimming took off 5 bases at V and 5 bases at J, with 16 bases between the two ends. The CDR3 runs 15 residues. The V gene's germline CDR1 is LNHDA and CDR2 SQIVND (reference sequence). CDR3 in amino acids: CASSPREGPYQPQHF. The CDR3 DNA is TGTGCCAGTAGTCCTCGGGAGGGGCCCTATCAGCCCCAGCATTTT. Using reference TRBV19 and TRBJ1-5 for the parts outside the CDR3, the full variable domain is DGGITQSPKYLFRKEGQNVTLSCEQNLNHDAMYWYRQDPGQGLRLIYYSQIVNDFQKGDIAEGYSVSREKKESFPLTVTSAQKNPTAFYLCASSPREGPYQPQHFGDGTRLSIL.

This clone has just one count. The chain joins TRBV6-5 to TRBJ2-1; possible D gene TRBD2, 7 bases. Between the trimmed V and J ends, which lost 4 bases and 3 bases, there was a span of 13 bases. This CDR3 is 15 amino acids long. In germline, CDR1 is MNHEY, CDR2 SVGAGI. CDR3 amino acids: CASSSRGRSYNEQFF. The CDR3 DNA is TGTGCCAGCAGTTCGCGGGGGCGGAGCTACAATGAGCAGTTCTTC.

This chain links TRBV7-8 with TRBJ2-3; D is possibly TRBD2 (6 bases). The ends were cut back, 6 bases at V and 1 base at J, with 11 bases in the middle. The CDR3 extends over 14 amino acids. CDR1 SGHVS and CDR2 FQNEAQ come from the germline V gene. The CDR3 spells CASSSGGRTDTQYF. The CDR3 DNA reads as TGTGCCAGCAGTTCCGGGGGACGCACAGATACGCAGTATTTT.